These T cell receptor beta chains were read from a single sample in a study of blood T cell repertoires in COVID-19. TCRdb's table, derived via immunoSEQ multiplex PCR, lists solely in-frame clones and lacks some. Of over 65,000 clones listed, roughly 82% were seen once; the top ten hold about 16%. The sequencing sample was made of peripheral blood. These receptor sequences come from an elderly man with active COVID-19. Each CDR3 is given with its conserved first and last residue. D genes are given only for firm matches. A row's size may be missing; if present it is once, few, many or a size class.

>TRBV18|TRBJ1-4|TRBD1|-
TGTGCCAGCTCACAAAACGGACAGGGATTAAGGGAAAAACTGTTTTTT
CASSQNGQGLREKLFF
>TRBV4-3|TRBJ1-4|-|once
TGCGCCAGCAGCCAAGAACCCGGGGGTTGGGAAAAACTGTTTTTT
CASSQEPGGWEKLFF
>TRBV7-2|TRBJ1-5|TRBD1|-
TGTGCCAGCAGCGGTGGGGACAGGAGGAGCAATCAGCCCCAGCATTTT
CASSGGDRRSNQPQHF
>TRBV7-2|TRBJ2-3|TRBD2|-
TGTGCCAGCAGCTTATCGCCACTAGCGGGCACAGATACGCAGTATTTT
CASSLSPLAGTDTQYF
>TRBV29-1|TRBJ1-2|TRBD1|-
TGCAGCGCCTCGGGACAGGGCCATGGCTACACCTTC
CSASGQGHGYTF
>TRBV19|TRBJ2-5|-|-
TGTGCCAGTAGTAAACCCACAGGGATGACTGAGACCCAGTACTTC
CASSKPTGMTETQYF
>TRBV6-6|TRBJ2-7|-|-
TGTGCCAGCAGCTCCCGGGAAACCGAGCAGTACTTC
CASSSRETEQYF
>TRBV2|TRBJ2-3|-|-
TGTGCCAGCAGTTGGACTACTCCTTCCACAGATACGCAGTATTTT
CASSWTTPSTDTQYF
>TRBV4-1|TRBJ2-2|TRBD2|-
TGCGCCAGCAGGGGTAGCGGGGGGGGTTATACCGGGGAGCTGTTTTTT
CASRGSGGGYTGELFF
>TRBV3-1/TRBV3-2|TRBJ2-2|TRBD2|few
TGTGCCAGCAGCCAAGATTGCCAGAGACTAGCGGGAGGGAAGCTCTACACCGGGGAGCTGTTTTTT
CASSQDCQRLAGGKLYTGELFF
>TRBV5-1|TRBJ1-3|-|-
TGCGCCAGCAAGGACAGCCCCTCTGGAAACACCATATATTTT
CASKDSPSGNTIYF
>TRBV12-3/TRBV12-4|TRBJ1-1|-|-
TGTGCCAGCAGTTTAGCCAGGGGATATGCTTTCTTT
CASSLARGYAFF
>TRBV30|TRBJ1-2|-|many
TGTGCCTGGAGTGTAGGGGTTGGGTCTGGCTACACCTTC
CAWSVGVGSGYTF
>TRBV3-1/TRBV3-2|TRBJ1-2|TRBD1|-
TGTGCCAGCAGCCTCAGACAGGGCTCTTCTAACTATGGCTACACCTTC
CASSLRQGSSNYGYTF
>TRBV11-2|TRBJ2-1|-|-
TGTGCCAGCAGCCCCCCAACCAGCCTGAGGTCCTACAATGAGCAGTTCTTC
CASSPPTSLRSYNEQFF
>TRBV28|TRBJ1-2|-|-
TGTGCCAGCAGTTTCGAGCGCTATGGCTACACCTTC
CASSFERYGYTF